This T cell receptor beta chain was captured by sequencing in a study of human T cells and chemical hapten exposure. About the research overall: Enrolled patients were predominantly female and had alopecia areata, totalis or universalis. Study conclusions and caveats: Significantly more large CDR3 similarity clusters were formed by expanded TCRs than by controls.

As to this clonotype: Antigen unknown.

Time point specified: patch test 1, 2 weeks after DPC sensitization. This sample's treatment: therapeutic diphenylcyclopropenone sensitization with weekly scalp DPC. The germline V gene encodes CDR1 MDHEN and CDR2 SYDVKM. This CDR3 comprises 15 residues. After removal of 1 base from V and 7 bases from J, the junction contained 5 bases not matched to a gene. TCRdb re-called the RACE reads through MiXCR, storing one row per CDR3 protein. The top ten clones hold nearly 9% of a sample with tens of thousands of distinct CDR3 sequences, approximately 29% of them seen once. This material consisted of whole blood, taken in connection with sensitization to the hapten diphenylcyclopropenone (DPC). The clonotype originates from a middle-aged man with alopecia areata. Some clones in this sample may be carry-over from other donors' samples. The chain joins TRBV28 to TRBJ2-3; 10 nucleotides line up with TRBD1. Here the CDR3 reads CASSLSGQGINTQYF. DNA for the CDR3: TGTGCCAGCAGTTTATCGGGACAGGGGATAAATACGCAGTATTTT.